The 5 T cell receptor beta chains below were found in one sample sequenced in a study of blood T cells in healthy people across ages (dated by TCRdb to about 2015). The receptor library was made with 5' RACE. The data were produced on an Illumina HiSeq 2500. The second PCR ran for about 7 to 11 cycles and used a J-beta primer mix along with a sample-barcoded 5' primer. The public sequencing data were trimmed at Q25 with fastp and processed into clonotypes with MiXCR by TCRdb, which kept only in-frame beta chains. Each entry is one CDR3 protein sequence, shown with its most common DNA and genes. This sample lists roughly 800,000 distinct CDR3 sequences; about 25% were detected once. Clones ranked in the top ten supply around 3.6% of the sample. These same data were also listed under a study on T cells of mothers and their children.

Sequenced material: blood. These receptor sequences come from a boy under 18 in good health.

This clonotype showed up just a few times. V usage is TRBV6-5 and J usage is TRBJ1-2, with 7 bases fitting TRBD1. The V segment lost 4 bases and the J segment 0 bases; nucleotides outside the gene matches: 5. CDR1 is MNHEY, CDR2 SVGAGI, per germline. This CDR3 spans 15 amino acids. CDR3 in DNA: TGTGCCAGCAGTTTCGGGACAGCTTCTAACTATGGCTACACCTTC. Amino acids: CASSFGTASNYGYTF.

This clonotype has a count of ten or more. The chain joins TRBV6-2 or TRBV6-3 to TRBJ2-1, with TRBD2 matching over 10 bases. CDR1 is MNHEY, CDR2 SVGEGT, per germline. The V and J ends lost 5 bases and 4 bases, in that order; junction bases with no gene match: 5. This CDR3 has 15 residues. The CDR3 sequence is CASSITSGIYNEQFF. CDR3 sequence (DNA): TGTGCCAGCAGTATAACTAGCGGGATTTACAATGAGCAGTTCTTC.

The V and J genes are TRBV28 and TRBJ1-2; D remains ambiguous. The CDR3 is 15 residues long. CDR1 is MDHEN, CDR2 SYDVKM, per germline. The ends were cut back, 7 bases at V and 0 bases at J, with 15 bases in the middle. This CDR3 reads CASNGLDLPNYGYTF. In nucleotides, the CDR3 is TGTGCCAGCAACGGACTGGACCTACCTAACTATGGCTACACCTTC.

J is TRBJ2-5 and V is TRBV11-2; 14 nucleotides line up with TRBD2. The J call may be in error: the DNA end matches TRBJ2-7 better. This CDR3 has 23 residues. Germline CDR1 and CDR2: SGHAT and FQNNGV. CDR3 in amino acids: CASRRAKRRLAGGPRGFPYEQYF. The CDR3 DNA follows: TGTGCCAGCAGGAGGGCTAAACGGAGACTAGCGGGAGGGCCGCGCGGCTTTCCCTACGAGCAGTACTTC.

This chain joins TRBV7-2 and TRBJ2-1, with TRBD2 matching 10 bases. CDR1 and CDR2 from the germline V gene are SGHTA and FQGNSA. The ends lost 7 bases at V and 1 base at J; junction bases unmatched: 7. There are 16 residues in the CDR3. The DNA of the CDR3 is TGTGCCAGCACTCGTCTAGCGGGAGCTTCCTACAATGAGCAGTTCTTC. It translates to CASTRLAGASYNEQFF.